One sample yielded the 31 T cell receptor beta chains listed below, sequenced in a study of beta chain features in type 1 diabetes. Expressed TCRB transcripts got sequenced, as all isolated RNA was reverse transcribed. TCRdb's table, derived via immunoSEQ multiplex PCR, lists solely in-frame clones and lacks some. The sample comprises 250,000 to 300,000 clones, about 8.5% of which are singletons, and roughly 1% rests with the top ten. The material sequenced was central memory CD4+ T cells from blood. The receptor source for this set is a woman under 30 in good health.

Regarding this clone: Germline is not matched at one junction end, which may reflect a read error. The sample contains more than one DNA sequence encoding this CDR3. V and J are TRBV9 and TRBJ1-1, with a possible D match to TRBD1 (6 bases). The CDR3 spans 13 residues. In germline, CDR1 is SGDLS, CDR2 YYNGEE. The CDR3 loop reads CASSEGTKAEAFF. Here the CDR3 DNA reads TGCGCCAGCAGCGAGGGGACAAAAGCTGAAGCTTTCTTT. Full variable domain (remainder filled in from reference TRBV9 and TRBJ1-1): DSGVTQTPKHLITATGQRVTLRCSPRSGDLSVYWYQQSLDQGLQFLIQYYNGEERAKGNILERFSAQQFPDLHSELNLSSLELGDSALYFCASSEGTKAEAFFGQGTRLTVV.

This chain connects TRBV2 to TRBJ2-1, with 8 bases fitting TRBD1. Germline V gene sequence: CDR1 SNHLY, CDR2 FYNNEI. V lost 4 bases to trimming and J lost 5 bases; unmatched junction nucleotides: 4. This CDR3 is 14 amino acids long. The chain's CDR3 is CASSVWTGNNEQFF. In nucleotides, the CDR3 is TGTGCCAGCAGTGTTTGGACAGGGAACAATGAGCAGTTCTTC.

The CDR3 bases are TGCGCCAGCAGCCGAGGGGGTGACAGGGTTGCCAAAAACATTCAGTACTTC. Translating gives CASSRGGDRVAKNIQYF. The V gene is TRBV5-1, the J gene TRBJ2-4; TRBD1 matches at 7 bases. V was clipped by 4 bases and J by 1 base; unmatched bases: 11. This CDR3 contains 17 residues. CDR1 is SGHRS and CDR2 is YFSETQ in the germline V gene.

V and J are TRBV7-9 and TRBJ1-1, with 7 bases lining up with TRBD1. The CDR3 extends over 15 amino acids. Germline lookup yields CDR1 SEHNR and CDR2 FQNEAQ (reference sequence). V lost 5 bases to trimming and J lost 3 bases; unmatched junction nucleotides: 9. The chain's CDR3 is CASSLRQGSDTEAFF. The CDR3 bases are TGTGCCAGCAGCCTGCGACAGGGATCGGACACTGAAGCTTTCTTT.

This sequence joins TRBV29-1 and TRBJ1-3, with 8 bases fitting TRBD1. Germline V gene sequence: CDR1 SQVTM, CDR2 ANQGSEA. The CDR3 loop spans 18 amino acids. The trim removed 2 bases at V and 1 base at J, leaving 13 bases unmatched. This chain's CDR3 is CSVENRRDRLSSGNTIYF. DNA of the CDR3: TGCAGCGTTGAAAATCGCCGGGACAGGCTTTCTTCTGGAAACACCATATATTTT. The entire variable domain, with the rest obtained from reference TRBV29-1 and TRBJ1-3, is as follows: SAVISQKPSRDICQRGTSLTIQCQVDSQVTMMFWYRQQPGQSLTLIATANQGSEATYESGFVIDKFPISRPNLTFSTLTVSNMSPEDSSIYLCSVENRRDRLSSGNTIYFGEGSWLTVV.

This clone has a handful of counts. The gene calls are TRBV18 and TRBJ2-5; 9 bases are shared with TRBD1. The CDR3 length is 19 residues. CDR1 is KGHSH and CDR2 is LQKENI in the germline V gene. V was clipped by 2 bases and J by 2 bases; unmatched bases: 15. CDR3 sequence reads: CASSPVTDRGRLLQETQYF. The CDR3 DNA reads TGTGCCAGCTCACCAGTGACGGACAGGGGCCGCCTGCTACAAGAGACCCAGTACTTC.

This chain uses TRBV7-9 with TRBJ1-1; D gene ambiguous. Trimming stripped 6 bases from V and 3 bases from J, with 11 bases between. The CDR3 totals 13 residues. Germline values: CDR1 SEHNR, CDR2 FQNEAQ (reference sequence). The CDR3 loop is CASSQMEDTEAFF. DNA of the CDR3: TGTGCCAGCAGTCAGATGGAGGACACTGAAGCTTTCTTT.

A few counts support this clone. The chain links TRBV7-2 to TRBJ1-6; no firm D call. Germline V gene sequence: CDR1 SGHTA, CDR2 FQGNSA. Between the trimmed V and J ends, which lost 1 base and 0 bases, there was a span of 16 bases. The CDR3 is made up of 19 amino acids. CDR3 in amino acids: CASSLVDRRFSSYNSPLHF. The DNA for the CDR3 is TGTGCCAGCAGCTTAGTGGACCGTCGCTTTAGCTCCTATAATTCACCCCTCCACTTT. The entire variable domain, with the rest obtained from reference TRBV7-2 and TRBJ1-6, is as follows: GAGVSQSPSNKVTEKGKDVELRCDPISGHTALYWYRQSLGQGLEFLIYFQGNSAPDKSGLPSDRFSAERTGGSVSTLTIQRTQQEDSAVYLCASSLVDRRFSSYNSPLHFGNGTRLTVT.

This sequence joins TRBV20-1 and TRBJ1-2; D is ambiguous. V gave up 0 bases and J gave up 8 bases, with 7 bases separating them. From germline, CDR1 is DFQATT and CDR2 SNEGSKA (reference sequence). The CDR3 covers 11 residues. In DNA, the CDR3 is TGCAGTGCTAGAGATGACGGAGGCTACACCTTC. Translated, it gives CSARDDGGYTF.

This clone came up many times. The chain recombines TRBV10-3 with TRBJ2-5; D not certain. The CDR3 totals 12 residues. Germline values: CDR1 ENHRY, CDR2 SYGVKD. The V end lost 1 base, the J end lost 0 bases, and 0 bases lay between the germline ends. CDR3 bases: TGTGCCATCAGTGAGTACCAAGAGACCCAGTACTTC. This encodes CAISEYQETQYF.

This clone showed up many times. The V and J genes are TRBV27 and TRBJ2-3, with TRBD2 matching 9 bases. V lost 6 bases and J lost 1; bases outside the gene matches: 5. The V gene's germline CDR1 is MNHEY and CDR2 SMNVEV (reference sequence). The CDR3 length is 15 residues. This chain's CDR3 is CASSPSGDRTDTQYF. The DNA for the CDR3 is TGTGCCAGCAGCCCTAGCGGGGACCGCACAGATACGCAGTATTTT.

In its sample, this clone was seen a few times. The J gene is TRBJ2-1, the V gene TRBV19; 7 nucleotides agree with TRBD1. CDR1 is LNHDA, CDR2 SQIVND, per germline (reference sequence). With 4 bases clipped from V and 5 bases from J, the junction kept 8 bases outside the gene matches. This CDR3 comprises 15 residues. The CDR3 DNA reads as TGTGCCAGTAGTAATGACAGGGCCTTTAACAATGAGCAGTTCTTC. Translated, it gives CASSNDRAFNNEQFF.

This sequence joins TRBV7-2 and TRBJ1-5, with D perhaps TRBD1 (5 bases). V was shortened by 1 base and J by 3 bases, with 16 bases between the two germline ends. This CDR3 contains 17 residues. Germline lookup yields CDR1 SGHTA and CDR2 FQGNSA. CDR3 nucleotide sequence: TGTGCCAGCAGCTTAGGGGGCGGAATGCGCAACAATCAGCCCCAGCATTTT. This translates into CASSLGGGMRNNQPQHF.

This clone showed up just a few times. Within the sample, other DNA sequences also encode this same CDR3. V gene TRBV7-9 combines with J gene TRBJ1-2; no clear D gene. Germline assignment: CDR1 SEHNR and CDR2 FQNEAQ (reference sequence). This CDR3 spans 13 amino acids. Trimming took 1 base from V and 0 from J, leaving 3 bases between them. This chain's CDR3 is CASSLGANYGYTF. The CDR3, as DNA: TGTGCCAGCAGCTTAGGTGCTAACTATGGCTACACCTTC.

This clone was detected only a few times. The chain has TRBV19 and TRBJ1-4; no reliable D call. V shed 6 bases and J shed 8 bases, with 16 bases lying between them. Germline CDR1 and CDR2: LNHDA and SQIVND (reference sequence). This CDR3 comprises 14 residues. The CDR3 loop is CASSYDKGVEKLFF. As DNA, the CDR3 is TGTGCCAGTAGCTACGACAAGGGTGTGGAAAAACTGTTTTTT.

This clone was seen many times. This chain joins TRBV5-1 and TRBJ2-3; the match to TRBD2 covers 11 bases. Germline CDR1 SGHRS, CDR2 YFSETQ. V trimming: 3 bases; J trimming: 1 base; junction bases outside the gene matches: 10. The CDR3 totals 18 residues. In nucleotides, the CDR3 is TGCGCCAGCAGCTACGCTAGCGGGGGGTTACTGGGCACAGATACGCAGTATTTT. This codes for CASSYASGGLLGTDTQYF.

This clone occurred a few times. The gene calls are TRBV5-1 and TRBJ2-5; 7 bases line up with TRBD1. V lost 7 bases, J lost 2 bases, and 8 bases stayed unmatched. This CDR3 has 14 amino acids. Germline values: CDR1 SGHRS, CDR2 YFSETQ. The CDR3 region is CASGTDSTQETQYF. The CDR3 DNA is TGCGCCAGCGGGACAGATTCGACTCAAGAGACCCAGTACTTC.

This clone has only a few counts. The chain is built from TRBV7-9 and TRBJ2-3, with D unclear. The ends were cut back, 2 bases at V and 6 bases at J, with 9 bases in the middle. CDR1 and CDR2 (germline): SEHNR, FQNEAQ (reference sequence). There are 13 residues in the CDR3. CDR3 sequence (DNA): TGTGCCAGCAGCTTATATACGGGCGATACGCAGTATTTT. Translated, it gives CASSLYTGDTQYF. Full variable domain (missing parts from reference TRBV7-9 and TRBJ2-3): DTGVSQNPRHKITKRGQNVTFRCDPISEHNRLYWYRQTLGQGPEFLTYFQNEAQLEKSRLLSDRFSAERPKGSFSTLEIQRTEQGDSAMYLCASSLYTGDTQYFGPGTRLTVL.

This chain links TRBV19 with TRBJ2-1; the match to TRBD2 covers 7 bases. V lost 5 bases to trimming and J lost 12 bases; unmatched junction nucleotides: 10. CDR1 LNHDA and CDR2 SQIVND come from the germline V gene (reference sequence). This CDR3 region has 13 residues. CDR3 DNA sequence: TGTGCCAGTAGTTCTAAGCCAGGGAGGGTGCAGTTCTTC. Residues: CASSSKPGRVQFF.

This clone came up a few times. J is TRBJ2-7 and V is TRBV5-1, with a tentative D call TRBD2 (5 bases). CDR3 length equals 13 residues. CDR1 SGHRS and CDR2 YFSETQ come from the germline V gene. V was trimmed by 1 base and J by 6 bases, leaving 11 bases between them. The CDR3 DNA follows: TGCGCCAGCAGCTTGCTCCTAGCTGGCGAGCAGTACTTC. Translating gives CASSLLLAGEQYF.

This chain links TRBV28 with TRBJ2-5, with 11 bases that match TRBD2. The CDR3 covers 16 residues. CDR1 MDHEN and CDR2 SYDVKM come from the germline V gene. V shed 6 bases, J shed 0 bases, and the junction held 6 bases outside the gene matches. The CDR3 region is CASRRQGLADQETQYF. DNA of the CDR3: TGTGCCAGCAGGAGACAGGGACTAGCGGACCAAGAGACCCAGTACTTC.

Only a few counts were recorded for this clone. Germline is not matched at one junction end, which may reflect a read error. The rearrangement joins TRBV13 to TRBJ2-5; TRBD1 might be the D (7 bases). Germline V CDR1 and CDR2: PRHDT, FYEKMQ (reference sequence). The CDR3 is made up of 15 amino acids. The CDR3 DNA reads TGTGCCAGCAGCCTAGGAGGGACAGCTCACCAGACCCAGTACTTC. Translation: CASSLGGTAHQTQYF.

The gene calls are TRBV7-2 and TRBJ2-6, with D possibly matching TRBD1 (6 bases). This CDR3 comprises 17 residues. The germline V and J ends were trimmed by 3 bases and 0 bases, with 12 bases remaining between them. Germline V gene lookup returns CDR1 SGHTA and CDR2 FQGNSA. CDR3 loop: CASSFRDTYSGANVLTF. CDR3 coding DNA: TGTGCCAGCAGCTTCCGGGACACTTACTCTGGGGCCAACGTCCTGACTTTC.

The chain joins TRBV30 to TRBJ1-4; TRBD1 matches at 7 bases. After removal of 0 bases from V and 13 bases from J, the junction contained 14 bases not matched to a gene. CDR3 length: 15 amino acids. Germline V gene sequence: CDR1 GTSNPN, CDR2 SVGIG (reference sequence). CDR3 nucleotides: TGTGCCTGGAGTGTACCCAGCCAGGGGGGGGATCGACTGTTTTTT. Its translation: CAWSVPSQGGDRLFF.

This sequence joins TRBV7-6 and TRBJ2-2; weak D call: TRBD1 (6 bases). V was clipped by 3 bases and J by 7 bases, with 12 bases between them. The CDR3 spans 14 residues. Per the germline V gene, CDR1 is SGHVS and CDR2 is FNYEAQ. In DNA, the CDR3 is TGTGCCAGCAGCTTTCCAGGGGTGAACGGGGAGCTGTTTTTT. The encoded protein is CASSFPGVNGELFF.

The sample holds one count of this clone. The J gene is TRBJ2-4, the V gene TRBV11-1; no reliable D call. Trimming removed 2 bases at V and 1 base at J, with 3 bases between. The CDR3 loop spans 13 amino acids. Germline V lookup: CDR1 SGHAT, CDR2 FQDESV (reference sequence). DNA for the CDR3: TGTGCCAGCAGCTTAAGTGCCAAAAACATTCAGTACTTC. Translation gives CASSLSAKNIQYF.

The chain employs TRBV4-3 and TRBJ1-2; tentative D call: TRBD1 (6 bases). CDR3 size: 16 residues. Germline CDR1 reads LGHNA; CDR2 reads YSLEER. Trimming cost V 0 bases and J 4 bases, with 15 bases left between them. The CDR3 is CASSQETGPGSYGYTF. CDR3 DNA: TGCGCCAGCAGCCAAGAAACAGGGCCAGGCAGCTATGGCTACACCTTC.

The V gene is TRBV4-1, the J gene TRBJ1-6, with 10 nucleotides matching TRBD1. CDR1 and CDR2 (germline): MGHRA, YSYEKL. Trimming cost V 4 bases and J 7 bases; bases outside gene matches: 1. The CDR3 length is 14 residues. The DNA of the CDR3 is TGCGCCAGCAGCCTGGACAGGGGGAATTCACCCCTCCACTTT. This gives the protein CASSLDRGNSPLHF.

A few counts support this clone. The chain joins TRBV2 to TRBJ2-7; tentatively, D is TRBD2 (6 bases). Germline-derived CDR1 and CDR2 are SNHLY and FYNNEI. The CDR3 contains 11 residues. V gave up 6 bases and J gave up 6 bases, with 9 bases separating them. CDR3 amino acids: CASSLGGEQYV. In DNA, the CDR3 is TGTGCCAGCAGCCTGGGGGGCGAGCAGTACGTC.

This clone was observed a handful of times. The chain is built from TRBV7-3 and TRBJ2-3; 9 bases map to TRBD2. The trim removed 3 bases at V and 1 base at J, leaving 5 bases unmatched. Per the germline V gene, CDR1 is SGHTA and CDR2 is FQGTGA. The CDR3 length is 16 residues. CDR3 in DNA: TGTGCCAGCAGCTTGCGACTAGCGGCTGGCACAGATACGCAGTATTTT. Residues: CASSLRLAAGTDTQYF.

The chain combines TRBV7-6 with TRBJ2-5; D unresolved. Trimming left V 0 bases short and J 2 bases short, with 4 bases between. The germline V gene encodes CDR1 SGHVS and CDR2 FNYEAQ. The CDR3 is made up of 13 amino acids. The CDR3, as DNA: TGTGCCAGCAGCTTAGCAGCGCAAGAGACCCAGTACTTC. This sequence encodes CASSLAAQETQYF.